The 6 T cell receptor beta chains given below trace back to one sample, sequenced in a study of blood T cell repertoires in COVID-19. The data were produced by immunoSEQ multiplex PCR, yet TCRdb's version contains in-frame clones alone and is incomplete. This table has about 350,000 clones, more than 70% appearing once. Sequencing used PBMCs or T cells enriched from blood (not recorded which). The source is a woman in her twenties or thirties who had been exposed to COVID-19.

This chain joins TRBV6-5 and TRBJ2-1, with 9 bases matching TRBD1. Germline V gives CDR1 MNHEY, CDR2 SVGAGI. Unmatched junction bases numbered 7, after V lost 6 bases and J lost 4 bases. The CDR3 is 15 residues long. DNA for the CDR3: TGTGCCAGCAGGACGACAGGGGGTCGGTACAATGAGCAGTTCTTC. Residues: CASRTTGGRYNEQFF.

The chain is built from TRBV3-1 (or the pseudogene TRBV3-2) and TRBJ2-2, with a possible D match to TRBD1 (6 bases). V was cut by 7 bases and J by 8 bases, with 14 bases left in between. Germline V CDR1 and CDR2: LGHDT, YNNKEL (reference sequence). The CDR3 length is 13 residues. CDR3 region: CASTVRGSGELFF. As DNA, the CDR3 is TGTGCCAGCACCGTAAGGGGGTCGGGGGAGCTGTTTTTT.

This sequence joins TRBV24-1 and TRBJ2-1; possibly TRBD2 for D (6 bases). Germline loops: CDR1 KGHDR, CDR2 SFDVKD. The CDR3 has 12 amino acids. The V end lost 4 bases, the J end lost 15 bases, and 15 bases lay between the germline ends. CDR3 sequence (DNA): TGTGCCACCAGTGACCAGACTAGTAGGCGGTTCTTC. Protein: CATSDQTSRRFF.

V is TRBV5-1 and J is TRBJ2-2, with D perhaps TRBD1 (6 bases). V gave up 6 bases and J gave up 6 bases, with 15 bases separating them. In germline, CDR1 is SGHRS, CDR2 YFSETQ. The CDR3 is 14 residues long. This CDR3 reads CASTTPRGAGELFF. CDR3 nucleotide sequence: TGCGCCAGCACGACCCCCAGGGGAGCCGGGGAGCTGTTTTTT.

The CDR3 DNA follows: TGTGCCAGCGATTCCCTAGGAGTCGCGAACACCGGGGAGCTGTTTTTT. It is translated as CASDSLGVANTGELFF. The genes are TRBV5-8 and TRBJ2-2; no reliable D call. The CDR3 contains 16 residues. CDR1 and CDR2 (germline): SGHTS, YDEGEE. V lost 7 bases, J lost 0 bases, and 16 bases lay in between.

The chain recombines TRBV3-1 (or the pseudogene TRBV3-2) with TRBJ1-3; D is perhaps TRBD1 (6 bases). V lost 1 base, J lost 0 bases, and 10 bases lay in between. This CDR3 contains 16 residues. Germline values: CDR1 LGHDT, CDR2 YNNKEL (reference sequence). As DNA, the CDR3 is TGTGCCAGCAGCCAAGGGACGACAGGCTCTGGAAACACCATATATTTT. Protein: CASSQGTTGSGNTIYF.